Listed below are T cell receptor beta chains from one sample, sequenced in a study of T cell changes during pregnancy in multiple sclerosis. The repertoire was sequenced with immunoSEQ multiplex PCR; TCRdb's copy has only in-frame clones and lacks some. The table records under 55,000 clones, 91% of them present only once. The sample consisted of CD8+ T cells from peripheral blood mononuclear cells, taken after pregnancy. The receptors derive from a female donor with multiple sclerosis, enrolled in a pregnancy study. The CDR3 runs from the conserved cysteine through the conserved F or W. D genes are given only for firm matches. Part of the rows lack a size; the others show once, few, many or a class for expanded clones.

len	abundance	d_gene	v_gene	j_gene	CDR3aa	CDR3nt
13	NA	NA	TRBV7-9	TRBJ1-2	CASSLAGHFGYTF	TGTGCCAGCAGCTTAGCAGGACACTTTGGCTACACCTTC
13	few	TRBD1	TRBV6-1	TRBJ2-2	CATPDRGPGELFF	TGTGCCACCCCGGACAGGGGGCCGGGGGAGCTGTTTTTT
13	NA	NA	TRBV29-1	TRBJ2-7	CSVVGGQSYEQYF	TGCAGCGTTGTGGGGGGACAGTCCTACGAGCAGTACTTC
15	NA	TRBD1	TRBV6-5	TRBJ2-3	CASRPQGARTDTQYF	TGTGCCAGCAGACCTCAGGGGGCAAGGACAGATACGCAGTATTTT
13	NA	NA	TRBV11-2	TRBJ1-4	CASSLENSEKLFF	TGTGCCAGCAGCTTAGAAAACTCTGAAAAACTGTTTTTT
15	NA	NA	TRBV11-2	TRBJ2-3	CASSYIRGSTDTQYF	TGTGCCAGCAGCTATATCCGGGGAAGCACAGATACGCAGTATTTT
14	NA	NA	TRBV9	TRBJ1-2	CASSPGWGDYGYTF	TGTGCCAGCAGCCCAGGGTGGGGGGACTATGGCTACACCTTC
12	NA	TRBD1	TRBV5-6	TRBJ2-7	CASSSGQAEQYF	TGTGCCAGCAGCTCCGGACAGGCCGAGCAGTACTTC
14	NA	NA	TRBV19	TRBJ1-2	CASSITGLGYGYTF	TGTGCCAGTAGTATTACCGGGTTGGGCTATGGCTACACCTTC
15	NA	NA	TRBV19	TRBJ1-2	CASSHDWPGGGGYTF	TGTGCCAGTAGCCACGACTGGCCCGGAGGAGGCGGCTACACCTTC
14	NA	TRBD2	TRBV9	TRBJ2-5	CASSVAEAGVGQYF	TGTGCCAGCAGCGTAGCCGAAGCGGGGGTTGGCCAGTACTTC
16	NA	TRBD2	TRBV12-5	TRBJ2-7	CASGFGTSGVTYEQYF	TGTGCTAGTGGTTTTGGGACTAGCGGGGTAACCTACGAGCAGTACTTC
14	NA	NA	TRBV7-2	TRBJ1-3	CASSLITGGNTIYF	TGTGCCAGCAGCTTAATCACAGGGGGAAACACCATATATTTT
16	NA	TRBD2	TRBV4-1	TRBJ2-2	CASSQVAGGGTGELFF	TGCGCCAGCAGCCAAGTCGCGGGGGGTGGCACCGGGGAGCTGTTTTTT
15	NA	NA	TRBV28	TRBJ1-2	CASLSSGSSNYGYTF	TGTGCCAGCCTATCCAGCGGGAGTTCCAACTATGGCTACACCTTC
15	NA	NA	TRBV7-9	TRBJ1-1	CASSLGEAMNTEAFF	TGTGCCAGCAGCCTGGGGGAGGCCATGAACACTGAAGCTTTCTTT
15	once	NA	TRBV7-8	TRBJ1-2	CASSFGSTTLHGYTF	TGTGCCAGCAGCTTTGGCAGCACTACGCTCCATGGCTACACCTTC
14	NA	NA	TRBV27	TRBJ1-1	CASSSGQMNTEAFF	TGTGCCAGCAGTTCAGGACAGATGAACACTGAAGCTTTCTTT
17	NA	TRBD1	TRBV29-1	TRBJ1-5	CSGLGTGKTNSNQPQHF	TGCAGCGGGCTCGGGACAGGTAAGACAAATAGCAATCAGCCCCAGCATTTT
15	NA	TRBD2	TRBV6-4	TRBJ2-5	CASSETGGGQETQYF	TGTGCCAGCAGTGAAACCGGGGGGGGTCAAGAGACCCAGTACTTC
14	NA	NA	TRBV6-5	TRBJ2-1	CASSYVPGDNEQFF	TGTGCCAGCAGTTACGTCCCAGGGGACAATGAGCAGTTCTTC
14	NA	NA	TRBV9	TRBJ2-3	CASSAWDFTDTQYF	TGTGCCAGCAGCGCCTGGGACTTCACAGATACGCAGTATTTT
14	NA	TRBD1	TRBV9	TRBJ1-1	CASSEGTGKTEAFF	TGTGCCAGCAGCGAGGGGACAGGGAAAACTGAAGCTTTCTTT
16	NA	TRBD1	TRBV10-3	TRBJ2-7	CAIAGTETSSTYEQYF	TGTGCCATAGCCGGGACAGAGACGTCCTCTACCTACGAGCAGTACTTC
16	NA	TRBD2	TRBV29-1	TRBJ2-4	CSVGGLVSEAKNIQYF	TGCAGCGTGGGAGGACTAGTGAGTGAGGCCAAAAACATTCAGTACTTC
16	NA	NA	TRBV5-6	TRBJ1-2	CASSGPSGETFYGYTF	TGTGCCAGCAGCGGACCTTCTGGGGAGACATTCTATGGCTACACCTTC
15	NA	NA	TRBV4-1	TRBJ1-1	CASSSVQGLNTEAFF	TGCGCCAGCAGCTCAGTTCAGGGGCTGAACACTGAAGCTTTCTTT
14	NA	NA	TRBV6-6	TRBJ1-1	CASSYFPGNTEAFF	TGTGCCAGCAGTTACTTTCCGGGAAACACTGAAGCTTTCTTT
12	NA	NA	TRBV7-9	TRBJ2-3	CASSLDRDTQYF	TGTGCCAGCAGCTTAGACCGGGATACGCAGTATTTT
15	NA	NA	TRBV5-1	TRBJ1-1	CASSPRDTMNTEAFF	TGCGCCAGCAGCCCCCGGGACACTATGAACACTGAAGCTTTCTTT
11	NA	NA	TRBV9	TRBJ1-1	CASSPLTEAFF	TGTGCCAGCAGCCCCCTCACTGAAGCTTTCTTT
13	NA	NA	TRBV27	TRBJ2-1	CASSFGAYNEQFF	TGTGCCAGCAGTTTTGGGGCTTACAATGAGCAGTTCTTC
15	NA	TRBD1	TRBV5-6	TRBJ1-1	CASTPGTGLGAGAFF	TGTGCCAGCACCCCCGGGACAGGGTTGGGTGCAGGGGCTTTCTTT
17	NA	NA	TRBV15	TRBJ1-3	CATSRVDWGPSGNTIYF	TGTGCCACCAGCAGAGTTGACTGGGGGCCCTCTGGAAACACCATATATTTT
16	NA	TRBD1	TRBV6-6	TRBJ2-4	CASSYTHRGRGNIQYF	TGTGCCAGCAGTTACACCCACAGGGGCCGGGGAAACATTCAGTACTTC
14	NA	NA	TRBV4-1	TRBJ2-7	CASSQAGAILEQYF	TGCGCCAGCAGCCAGGCGGGCGCAATTCTCGAGCAGTACTTC
15	NA	TRBD1	TRBV5-1	TRBJ1-2	CASSLLGTEIYGYTF	TGCGCCAGCAGCTTGTTGGGGACAGAAATCTATGGCTACACCTTC
16	once	NA	TRBV19	TRBJ2-1	CASSRYGLPSRNEQFF	TGTGCCAGTAGTCGATACGGACTCCCCTCTCGCAATGAGCAGTTCTTC
14	NA	TRBD2	TRBV6-1	TRBJ2-3	CASSEGGGADTQYF	TGTGCCAGCAGTGAAGGGGGAGGGGCAGATACGCAGTATTTT
16	NA	NA	TRBV9	TRBJ2-3	CASSVEDLSSTDTQYF	TGTGCCAGCAGCGTAGAGGACTTATCAAGCACAGATACGCAGTATTTT
15	NA	TRBD2	TRBV7-8	TRBJ2-1	CASSTLAGGYNEQFF	TGTGCCAGCAGCACACTAGCGGGGGGATACAATGAGCAGTTCTTC
14	NA	NA	TRBV19	TRBJ2-7	CASSVGEVAYEQYF	TGTGCCAGTAGTGTTGGGGAGGTGGCCTACGAGCAGTACTTC
14	NA	NA	TRBV2	TRBJ2-5	CASSDTGWAETQYF	TGTGCCAGCAGTGACACAGGGTGGGCAGAGACCCAGTACTTC
11	medium-sized	NA	TRBV20-1	TRBJ1-1	CSASTMSKAFF	TGCAGTGCTAGTACCATGAGTAAAGCTTTCTTT
18	once	NA	TRBV5-4	TRBJ2-2	CASSSRTAGPGSTGELFF	TGTGCCAGCAGCTCGCGGACAGCTGGCCCAGGATCTACCGGGGAGCTGTTTTTT
17	few	NA	TRBV9	TRBJ1-1	CASSPTGGQASNTEAFF	TGTGCCAGCAGCCCCACAGGTGGTCAGGCGTCGAACACTGAAGCTTTCTTT
17	NA	NA	TRBV4-2	TRBJ1-5	CASSQEGAGGGNQPQHF	TGTGCCAGCAGCCAAGAAGGGGCCGGGGGGGGCAATCAGCCCCAGCATTTT